This T cell receptor beta chain was profiled in a study of cytomegalovirus exposure and HLA in healthy donors (dated by TCRdb to about 2017). Some background on the complete study: According to a later analysis, one platform produced both the roughly 120 validation repertoires and the 730 or so repertoires of the first cohort. The study aimed to test whether cataloging public T cell receptors could reveal signatures of past pathogen exposure. Along with the roughly 670-subject first cohort, a separate validation cohort of over a hundred different subjects was used. To predict cytomegalovirus infection status, the study brought together high-throughput TCR immunosequencing, statistical association of individual TCRs with disease status, and machine learning. Overall results and qualifications from the work: In the study, around 150 TCR beta chains were listed as associated with cytomegalovirus. Subsequent analysis determined that TCRs grouped into clusters in the first cohort also showed a tendency toward co-occurrence across the 120 validation repertoires, and approximately 93% of cluster scores exceeded 0. The classifier was reported to diagnose cytomegalovirus status with high specificity and sensitivity in both the original cohort and the validation cohort. Across donors, most TCR sequences were observed very rarely, whereas some public TCRs were present in many individuals. A later analysis had no HLA typing for the validation cohort, so co-occurrence there was scored across all 120 or so repertoires. It was suggested by the authors that the approach could potentially be generalized to other disease states and immunological phenotypes. Three of the identified cytomegalovirus-associated TCR beta chains were confirmed in vitro to be specific for cytomegalovirus antigens.

Separate from the approximately 700-subject first cohort, the validation cohort of about 120 subjects was the group to which the donors belonged. The library came from the immunoSEQ multiplex PCR assay. Regarding the original processing steps: A statistical classification framework was developed to diagnose cytomegalovirus status using the catalog of TCR beta chain sequences. TCRdb re-hosts the immuneACCESS table, in-frame sequences only. Its copies lack some clones; in the studies checked, an unresolved V gene accounts for under half of them, and the cause for the rest is not known. That table furnishes V, J and clone size, whereas the DNA furnished D and trimming. The sample profile shows fewer than 350,000 clones; around 89% of them were found once. The ten most abundant clones make up approximately 0.9% of the sample. This clone was counted only a few times. Its target antigen remains unknown. One base away there is no much larger clone; base qualities are not given.

The CDR3 holds 15 amino acids from the cysteine to the phenylalanine. Only the CDR3 portion is preserved as DNA: 45 bases, with reading frame beginning at the first base. For CDR1 and CDR2, the germline V gene lists MNHNS and SASEGT. At the junction V is shortened by 6 bases and J by 1 base; bases outside the gene matches: 5. Sequenced sample: PBMCs. The sequence is built from TRBV6-1 and TRBJ1-2, with 10 central nucleotides matching TRBD1. The receptor was isolated from a woman aged 18-30 years in good health and CMV-seronegative. The CDR3 is CASRDRGRDNYGYTF. The DNA sequence follows: TGTGCCAGCAGGGACAGGGGGAGAGATAACTATGGCTACACCTTC.